Listed below are T cell receptor beta chains from one sample, sequenced in a study of blood T cell repertoires in COVID-19. The data were produced by immunoSEQ multiplex PCR, yet TCRdb's version contains in-frame clones alone and is incomplete. This table has approximately 300,000 clones, roughly nine tenths appearing once. Sequenced input: PBMCs or T cells enriched from blood (not recorded which). The source of these receptors is a woman in her twenties or thirties who had been exposed to COVID-19. CDR3s include the opening cysteine and the closing phenylalanine or tryptophan. A D gene is named only where the DNA matches it firmly. Clone size is given for some rows only: seen once, a few or many times, or a class if the clone is expanded.

TRBJ2-7 . TRBV13 TRBD2 15 CASSLGLGLVQEQYF TGTGCCAGCAGCTTAGGCCTCGGACTAGTCCAAGAGCAGTACTTC
TRBJ1-5 once TRBV9 . 13 CASSVDNNQPQHF TGTGCCAGCAGCGTAGATAACAATCAGCCCCAGCATTTT
TRBJ2-7 . TRBV29-1 . 12 CSVGESSYEQYF TGCAGCGTTGGCGAGAGCTCCTACGAGCAGTACTTC
TRBJ1-2 once TRBV13 . 14 CASSLNSGYLGYTF TGTGCCAGCAGCTTAAATAGCGGGTATCTTGGCTACACCTTC
TRBJ2-5 . TRBV18 . 12 CASSPQRETQYF TGTGCCAGCTCACCCCAGCGGGAGACCCAGTACTTC
TRBJ2-7 . TRBV6-5 TRBD1 14 CASSQGQSSYEQYF TGTGCCAGCAGTCAGGGACAGTCCTCCTACGAGCAGTACTTC
TRBJ1-1 few TRBV3-1/TRBV3-2 . 12 CASSQGRTEAFF TGTGCCAGCAGCCAAGGGAGGACTGAAGCTTTCTTT
TRBJ2-1 . TRBV11-1 TRBD1 15 CASSLPGTGGNEQFF TGTGCCAGCAGCTTGCCCGGGACAGGAGGCAATGAGCAGTTCTTC
TRBJ1-1 few TRBV2 . 15 CASSARQFMNTEAFF TGTGCCAGCAGTGCCCGACAGTTCATGAACACTGAAGCTTTCTTT
TRBJ2-3 . TRBV11-2 . 14 CASSFHKLTDTQYF TGTGCCAGCAGCTTCCACAAGTTGACAGATACGCAGTATTTT
TRBJ1-1 . TRBV14 TRBD1 16 CASSRTGGPMNTEAFF TGTGCCAGCAGCCGGACAGGGGGACCCATGAACACTGAAGCTTTCTTT
TRBJ2-3 once TRBV7-3 TRBD2 16 CASSPGLARGTDTQYF TGTGCCAGCAGCCCCGGACTAGCTAGGGGCACAGATACGCAGTATTTT
TRBJ2-1 . TRBV6-2/TRBV6-3 TRBD2 15 CASSWRGGHYNEQFF TGTGCCAGCAGTTGGCGGGGGGGCCACTACAATGAGCAGTTCTTC
TRBJ1-2 few TRBV4-1 TRBD1 14 CASSWDREMDGYTF TGCGCCAGCAGCTGGGACAGGGAGATGGATGGCTACACCTTC
TRBJ2-7 once TRBV5-1 TRBD2 15 CASSRTSGGYYEQYF TGCGCCAGCAGCCGGACTAGCGGGGGATACTACGAGCAGTACTTC
TRBJ2-3 . TRBV4-1 . 15 CASSQEFQGSDTQYF TGCGCCAGCAGCCAAGAGTTCCAGGGGTCAGATACGCAGTATTTT
TRBJ1-6 once TRBV7-6 TRBD1 15 CASSLFGTGDSPLHF TGTGCCAGCAGCTTATTTGGGACAGGGGATTCACCCCTCCACTTT
TRBJ1-2 . TRBV29-1 . 11 CSVRETGGYTF TGCAGCGTCCGAGAGACAGGTGGCTACACCTTC
TRBJ1-6 . TRBV5-6 TRBD1 14 CASSLGQGGPPLHF TGTGCCAGCAGCCTAGGACAGGGAGGTCCCCCCCTCCACTTT
TRBJ1-1 . TRBV4-2 TRBD1 16 CASSQDQGEGGTEAFF TGTGCCAGCAGCCAAGATCAGGGGGAAGGTGGGACTGAAGCTTTCTTT
TRBJ1-1 . TRBV27 TRBD1 16 CASTPGTGRIKTEAFF TGTGCCAGCACCCCCGGGACAGGGAGGATTAAGACTGAAGCTTTCTTT
TRBJ1-2 . TRBV13 . 14 CASSPLQGFGGYTF TGTGCCAGCAGCCCCTTACAGGGATTCGGAGGCTACACCTTC
TRBJ1-2 . TRBV5-1 TRBD1 14 CASSFDRATEGYTF TGCGCCAGCAGCTTCGACAGGGCTACCGAGGGCTACACCTTC
TRBJ2-7 . TRBV4-1 TRBD2 16 CASSQSRLAGGSEQYF TGCGCCAGCAGCCAATCCCGACTAGCGGGGGGTAGCGAGCAGTACTTC
TRBJ2-3 . TRBV18 . 15 CASSPNRVGTDTQYF TGTGCCAGCTCACCCAACAGGGTCGGCACAGATACGCAGTATTTT
TRBJ1-2 . TRBV24-1 TRBD1 15 CATSTPGQGREGYTF TGTGCCACCAGTACTCCGGGACAGGGGAGAGAAGGCTACACCTTC
TRBJ1-4 . TRBV7-6 . 15 CASSLSGTTNEKLFF TGTGCCAGCAGCTTATCAGGGACAACTAATGAAAAACTGTTTTTT
TRBJ2-7 . TRBV10-3 . 19 CAIREHRDRDTSGDYEQYF TGTGCCATCAGGGAGCACCGGGACAGGGATACTAGCGGAGACTACGAGCAGTACTTC
TRBJ1-1 few TRBV19 . 14 CASSIEGRGTEAFF TGTGCCAGTAGTATAGAGGGTCGGGGCACTGAAGCTTTCTTT
TRBJ2-2 . TRBV6-2/TRBV6-3 . 16 CASSYLPGLNTGELFF TGTGCCAGCAGTTACCTTCCAGGGCTGAACACCGGGGAGCTGTTTTTT
TRBJ2-3 . TRBV6-2/TRBV6-3 TRBD2 15 CASSQIGPGGDTQYF TGTGCCAGCAGTCAGATAGGTCCGGGGGGAGATACGCAGTATTTT
TRBJ2-5 . TRBV5-1 TRBD1 15 CATSIRTGAFEAQYF TGCGCCACCTCGATCCGGACAGGGGCCTTCGAGGCCCAGTACTTC
TRBJ2-1 . TRBV7-2 . 18 CASSLGAGVRRSYNEQFF TGTGCCAGCAGCTTAGGAGCGGGCGTAAGACGGTCCTACAATGAGCAGTTCTTC
TRBJ1-2 once TRBV4-1 TRBD1 18 CASSQVGAGQGDNYGYTF TGCGCCAGCAGCCAAGTTGGGGCGGGACAGGGGGATAACTATGGCTACACCTTC
TRBJ2-5 . TRBV5-8 . 15 CASSFLGNTQETQYF TGTGCCAGCAGCTTCTTGGGCAATACCCAAGAGACCCAGTACTTC
TRBJ1-2 . TRBV19 TRBD1 14 CASNLGQGYYGYTF TGTGCCAGTAACTTAGGACAGGGGTACTATGGCTACACCTTC
TRBJ2-3 . TRBV6-1 . 15 CASSESGVGRDTQYF TGTGCCAGCAGTGAGTCAGGGGTGGGACGAGATACGCAGTATTTT
TRBJ1-1 . TRBV19 . 11 CASSLDIVAFF TGTGCCAGTTCCCTGGACATAGTAGCTTTCTTT
TRBJ2-7 . TRBV5-6 . 14 CASSPRAGAYEQYF TGTGCCAGCAGCCCCAGGGCAGGGGCCTACGAGCAGTACTTC
TRBJ2-6 . TRBV7-3 . 13 CASTPGGANVLTF TGTGCCAGCACCCCGGGTGGGGCCAACGTCCTGACTTTC